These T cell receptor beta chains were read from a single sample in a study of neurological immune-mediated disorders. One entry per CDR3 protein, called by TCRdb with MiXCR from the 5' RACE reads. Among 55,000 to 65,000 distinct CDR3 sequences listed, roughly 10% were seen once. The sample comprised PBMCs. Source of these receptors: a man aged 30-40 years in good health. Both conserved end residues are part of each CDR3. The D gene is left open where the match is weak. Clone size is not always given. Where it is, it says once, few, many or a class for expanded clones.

CDR3nt: TGCGCCAGCAGCTGGGGCGGGAGCTCTCTCGAGCAGTACTTC
CDR3aa: CASSWGGSSLEQYF
d_gene: TRBD2
abundance: many
v_gene: TRBV5-1
j_gene: TRBJ2-7

CDR3nt: TGTGCCAGCAGTACCCTGGGGGGGACAGACACGCTCCAAGAGACCCAGTACTTC
CDR3aa: CASSTLGGTDTLQETQYF
d_gene: .
abundance: many
v_gene: TRBV27
j_gene: TRBJ2-5

CDR3nt: TGTGCCAGCAGTTTGGGGCCACCCCTCCACTTT
CDR3aa: CASSLGPPLHF
d_gene: .
abundance: many
v_gene: TRBV28
j_gene: TRBJ1-6

CDR3nt: TGTGCCAGCACCGGTTCAGGTTATAATGAGCAGTTCTTC
CDR3aa: CASTGSGYNEQFF
d_gene: .
abundance: .
v_gene: TRBV27
j_gene: TRBJ2-1

CDR3nt: TGTGCCAGCAGCTTACTAGTGGGACTAGACACAGATACGCAGTATTTT
CDR3aa: CASSLLVGLDTDTQYF
d_gene: TRBD2
abundance: many
v_gene: TRBV7-8
j_gene: TRBJ2-3

CDR3nt: TGTGCCAGCAGCCTCTCGTTGGGGGACGAGCAGTACTTC
CDR3aa: CASSLSLGDEQYF
d_gene: .
abundance: many
v_gene: TRBV7-2
j_gene: TRBJ2-7

CDR3nt: TGTGCCAGCAGTCAGGGGAAAATTAACTATGGCTACACCTTC
CDR3aa: CASSQGKINYGYTF
d_gene: .
abundance: .
v_gene: TRBV28
j_gene: TRBJ1-2

CDR3nt: TGTGCCAGCAGCTTAGACGGGTGGGGGAATCAGCCCCAGCATTTT
CDR3aa: CASSLDGWGNQPQHF
d_gene: .
abundance: many
v_gene: TRBV7-8
j_gene: TRBJ1-5

CDR3nt: TGCGCCAGCAGCTTGGCCTCGCAGGGCGGAGAGCAGTACTTC
CDR3aa: CASSLASQGGEQYF
d_gene: .
abundance: few
v_gene: TRBV5-1
j_gene: TRBJ2-7

CDR3nt: TGTGCCAGCAGCCCTCTCCCGCGAGGCGAGCAGTACTTC
CDR3aa: CASSPLPRGEQYF
d_gene: .
abundance: few
v_gene: TRBV6-2/TRBV6-3
j_gene: TRBJ2-7

CDR3nt: TGTGCCAGCCAGACAGTGAAGGAGACCCAGTACTTC
CDR3aa: CASQTVKETQYF
d_gene: .
abundance: many
v_gene: TRBV6-5
j_gene: TRBJ2-5

CDR3nt: TGCGCCAGCAGCCAAGAAGGGACATCCGTGGGGTACGAGCAGTACTTC
CDR3aa: CASSQEGTSVGYEQYF
d_gene: .
abundance: many
v_gene: TRBV4-1
j_gene: TRBJ2-7

CDR3nt: TGTGCCAGCAGCTACGGAGGTCCAGCGTACTCCTACGAGCAGTACTTC
CDR3aa: CASSYGGPAYSYEQYF
d_gene: .
abundance: many
v_gene: TRBV7-9
j_gene: TRBJ2-7

CDR3nt: TGCAGTGCTAGAGATGGGACTAGCGGGGACTACAATGAGCAGTTCTTC
CDR3aa: CSARDGTSGDYNEQFF
d_gene: TRBD2
abundance: many
v_gene: TRBV20-1
j_gene: TRBJ2-1

CDR3nt: TGCGCCAGCAGCTTGGGGCAGGTCTCCTACGAGCAGTACTTC
CDR3aa: CASSLGQVSYEQYF
d_gene: .
abundance: many
v_gene: TRBV5-1
j_gene: TRBJ2-7

CDR3nt: TGTGCCAGCATCGCGGGACAGAACACTGAAGCTTTCTTT
CDR3aa: CASIAGQNTEAFF
d_gene: .
abundance: many
v_gene: TRBV12-3/TRBV12-4
j_gene: TRBJ1-1